Below, 31 T cell receptor beta chains from the same sample are listed, as sequenced in a study of blood T cell repertoires in COVID-19. TCRdb's copy holds only in-frame clones and misses some; the assay was immunoSEQ multiplex PCR. The sample consists of approximately 440,000 clones, 75% to 90% of them appearing once. The sequenced sample was PBMCs or T cells enriched from blood (not recorded which). These receptor sequences come from a woman aged 18-29 years who had recovered from COVID-19.

This clone is a singleton in its sample. The chain carries TRBV5-1 and TRBJ1-2; tentative D call: TRBD1 (5 bases). CDR3 length: 14 amino acids. Trimming cost V 0 bases and J 7 bases, with 13 bases left between them. Germline CDR1 reads SGHRS; CDR2 reads YFSETQ. CDR3 residues: CASSLVGGELGYTF. CDR3 bases: TGCGCCAGCAGCTTGGTGGGGGGAGAACTTGGCTACACCTTC.

This chain uses TRBV5-4 with TRBJ2-2; no clear D gene. The CDR3 contains 12 residues. Germline CDR1 reads SGHNT; CDR2 reads YYREEE (reference sequence). Trimming removed 5 bases from V and 6 bases from J, with 8 bases in between. In nucleotides, the CDR3 is TGTGCCAGCAGTTGGGCCCCCGGGGAGCTGTTTTTT. It specifies CASSWAPGELFF.

V is TRBV7-8 and J is TRBJ2-7, with D possibly being TRBD1 (6 bases). From germline, CDR1 is SGHVS and CDR2 FQNEAQ. The CDR3 has 15 residues. V was shortened by 1 base and J by 6 bases, with 16 bases between the two germline ends. DNA of the CDR3: TGTGCCAGCAGCTTAGTTCCCAGGGGTTCAGGCGAGCAGTACTTC. Translated, it gives CASSLVPRGSGEQYF.

This clone was seen more than once but under ten times. The chain recombines TRBV18 with TRBJ1-6; weak D call: TRBD1 (5 bases). In germline, CDR1 is KGHSH, CDR2 LQKENI. The CDR3 length is 19 residues. V shed 2 bases and J shed 9 bases, with 26 bases lying between them. CDR3 protein: CASSPTLGPRINRGSPLHF. The CDR3 DNA follows: TGTGCCAGCTCACCAACCCTAGGGCCTCGGATAAATAGGGGTTCACCCCTCCACTTT.

The chain employs TRBV2 and TRBJ2-2; 8 bases line up with TRBD2. The V segment lost 2 bases and the J segment 5 bases; nucleotides outside the gene matches: 10. The CDR3 totals 17 residues. Germline CDR1 reads SNHLY; CDR2 reads FYNNEI. This CDR3 is CASSEWGSGALTGELFF. CDR3 nucleotides: TGTGCCAGCAGTGAATGGGGTAGCGGGGCGTTAACCGGGGAGCTGTTTTTT. Together with reference TRBV2 and TRBJ2-2, the CDR3 gives the full variable domain: EPEVTQTPSHQVTQMGQEVILRCVPISNHLYFYWYRQILGQKVEFLVSFYNNEISEKSEIFDDQFSVERPDGSNFTLKIRSTKLEDSAMYFCASSEWGSGALTGELFFGEGSRLTVL.

This clone was seen just once. The chain carries TRBV6-5 and TRBJ1-1, with 7 bases fitting TRBD1. J lost 3 bases, V lost 4 bases, and 11 bases had no gene match. This CDR3 has 16 amino acids. Germline V CDR1 and CDR2: MNHEY, SVGAGI. This CDR3 is CASSFSLRGVDTEAFF. The CDR3 DNA sequence: TGTGCCAGCAGTTTTTCCCTCAGGGGGGTAGACACTGAAGCTTTCTTT.

The chain uses TRBV6-5 and TRBJ1-5; D is unclear. Germline CDR1 reads MNHEY; CDR2 reads SVGAGI. Trimming shortened V by 4 bases and J by 6 bases, and 10 bases separated the two germline ends. This CDR3 spans 13 amino acids. The CDR3 sequence: CASSSTLGQPQHF. In DNA, the CDR3 is TGTGCCAGCAGTTCCACTCTAGGTCAGCCCCAGCATTTT.

This chain links TRBV5-1 with TRBJ2-1; D not certain. V dropped 4 bases and J dropped 3 bases, with 5 bases sitting between them. The germline CDR1 and CDR2 sequences are SGHRS and YFSETQ. The CDR3 covers 12 residues. In nucleotides, the CDR3 is TGCGCCAGCAGCCCTCTCTACAATGAGCAGTTCTTC. As protein: CASSPLYNEQFF. Filled out from reference TRBV5-1 and TRBJ2-1, the complete variable domain reads KAGVTQTPRYLIKTRGQQVTLSCSPISGHRSVSWYQQTPGQGLQFLFEYFSETQRNKGNFPGRFSGRQFSNSRSEMNVSTLELGDSALYLCASSPLYNEQFFGPGTRLTVL.

The chain employs TRBV10-3 and TRBJ1-5; D may be TRBD1 (6 bases). The CDR3 is 15 amino acids. From germline, CDR1 is ENHRY and CDR2 SYGVKD. V lost 6 bases and J 0 bases, leaving 12 bases between the germline ends. CDR3 loop: CAISEQGDSNQPQHF. The CDR3 nucleotides read TGTGCCATCAGCGAACAGGGAGATAGCAATCAGCCCCAGCATTTT.

This chain connects TRBV6-5 to TRBJ2-1, with a weak D call TRBD1 (6 bases). From germline, CDR1 is MNHEY and CDR2 SVGAGI. The CDR3 length is 13 residues. The ends were cut back, 9 bases at V and 4 bases at J, with 13 bases in the middle. Here the CDR3 reads CASRQVSYNEQFF. In DNA form, the CDR3 reads TGTGCCAGTCGACAGGTTTCATACAATGAGCAGTTCTTC.

This clone was counted between two and nine times. This rearrangement joins TRBV11-2 to TRBJ2-3; TRBD2 might be the D (5 bases). Trimming took off 4 bases at V and 4 bases at J, with 15 bases between the two ends. The germline V gene has CDR1 SGHAT and CDR2 FQNNGV. CDR3 length: 15 amino acids. Here the CDR3 reads CASSSGSLWSDTQYF. CDR3 DNA: TGTGCCAGCAGCTCGGGATCACTTTGGTCAGATACGCAGTATTTT.

V usage is TRBV19 and J usage is TRBJ1-6; 7 nucleotides line up with TRBD1. Germline CDR1 reads LNHDA; CDR2 reads SQIVND (reference sequence). Germline trimming cut 5 bases from V and 11 bases from J; bases unmatched to any gene: 3. There are 12 residues in the CDR3. The CDR3: CASSLQGTPLHF. CDR3 coding DNA: TGTGCCAGTAGTTTACAGGGGACACCCCTCCACTTT.

The chain is built from TRBV21-1 and TRBJ1-1; the table's D call, TRBD1, has no DNA check behind it. TRBV21-1 is a pseudogene. This CDR3 is 18 amino acids long. CDR3 DNA: TGTGCCAGCAGCAAATCTGGGACAGGGGGCTTTTGGGACACTGAAGCTTTCTTT. It codes for CASSKSGTGGFWDTEAFF.

The chain joins TRBV5-1 to TRBJ1-3, with D perhaps matching TRBD1 (5 bases). The CDR3 loop spans 14 amino acids. Germline V gene data show CDR1 as SGHRS and CDR2 as YFSETQ. V gave up 1 base and J gave up 8 bases, with 13 bases separating them. The CDR3 sequence: CASSLSTGVDTIYF. CDR3 coding DNA: TGCGCCAGCAGCTTGAGTACAGGAGTGGACACCATATATTTT.

V gene TRBV28 combines with J gene TRBJ2-7; 9 bases are a match to TRBD1. The CDR3 has 15 residues. The J segment lost 6 bases and the V segment lost 4 bases, leaving 10 bases of the junction unmatched. The V gene's germline CDR1 is MDHEN and CDR2 SYDVKM. For the CDR3, the DNA is TGTGCCAGCAGTTACATACGGGACAGGGCTCCCGAGCAGTACTTC. It encodes CASSYIRDRAPEQYF.

V gene TRBV27 combines with J gene TRBJ2-5; TRBD2 matches 9 bases. This CDR3 region has 17 residues. CDR1 is MNHEY and CDR2 is SMNVEV in the germline V gene (reference sequence). The ends lost 7 bases at V and 1 base at J; junction bases unmatched: 13. The CDR3 DNA is TGTGCCAGCACGGCCGGTTGGAGCGGGGGGCTCCAAGAGACCCAGTACTTC. This gives the protein CASTAGWSGGLQETQYF.

The chain employs TRBV9 and TRBJ2-2; 12 nucleotides align to TRBD2. Trimming took 4 bases from V and 5 from J; bases not matched to a gene: 15. This CDR3 is built from 19 residues. The germline V gene has CDR1 SGDLS and CDR2 YYNGEE. The CDR3 protein is CASSRIPSGGASLTGELFF. The CDR3 DNA reads TGTGCCAGCAGCCGAATTCCTAGCGGGGGGGCCTCGTTAACCGGGGAGCTGTTTTTT.

The V call is TRBV6-5, the J call TRBJ2-1, with 8 nucleotides matching TRBD2. Germline assignment: CDR1 MNHEY and CDR2 SVGAGI. The CDR3 is 13 amino acids. The junction had 6 bases not matched to a gene; V was cut back by 11 bases and J by 3 bases. Here the CDR3 DNA reads TGTGCCGGCCGGGGGGGCCTCTACAATGAGCAGTTCTTC. Translation gives CAGRGGLYNEQFF.

The chain has TRBV2 and TRBJ2-3; 10 bases are a match to TRBD2. CDR3 length: 16 residues. Germline assignment: CDR1 SNHLY and CDR2 FYNNEI. The ends lost 8 bases at V and 1 base at J; junction bases unmatched: 9. CDR3 nucleotide sequence: TGTGCCAGCGGGCTAGCGGGGGTGGTAGGCACAGATACGCAGTATTTT. It yields the protein CASGLAGVVGTDTQYF.

This chain connects TRBV19 to TRBJ1-3, with a possible D match to TRBD1 (5 bases). The CDR3 length is 14 residues. V was cut by 8 bases and J by 0 bases, with 11 bases left in between. The V gene's germline CDR1 is LNHDA and CDR2 SQIVND (reference sequence). This CDR3 reads CASGTSGSGNTIYF. The DNA for the CDR3 is TGTGCCAGTGGGACTTCGGGCTCTGGAAACACCATATATTTT.

The DNA for the CDR3 is TGCGCCAGCCGGGGGTTTGGGAATGAAAAACTGTTTTTT. Translated, it gives CASRGFGNEKLFF. J is TRBJ1-4 and V is TRBV5-1, with D maybe TRBD1 (5 bases). This CDR3 spans 13 amino acids. CDR1 SGHRS and CDR2 YFSETQ come from the germline V gene. V dropped 7 bases and J dropped 5 bases, with 12 bases sitting between them. The full variable domain, with the rest looked up from reference TRBV5-1 and TRBJ1-4, is KAGVTQTPRYLIKTRGQQVTLSCSPISGHRSVSWYQQTPGQGLQFLFEYFSETQRNKGNFPGRFSGRQFSNSRSEMNVSTLELGDSALYLCASRGFGNEKLFFGSGTQLSVL.

The V gene is TRBV11-2, the J gene TRBJ2-1; 7 bases align to TRBD1. This CDR3 region has 16 residues. After removal of 6 bases from V and 12 bases from J, the junction contained 20 bases not matched to a gene. CDR1 is SGHAT and CDR2 is FQNNGV in the germline V gene. The DNA for the CDR3 is TGTGCCAGCAGTCTAGGGCCTGAGACAGGGATTGGGAGGCAGTTCTTC. Its protein product is CASSLGPETGIGRQFF.

The genes are TRBV12-3 or TRBV12-4 and TRBJ1-3, with D possibly matching TRBD1 (5 bases). V was pared by 8 bases and J by 7 bases, with 15 bases between. The CDR3 is made up of 13 amino acids. The CDR3 bases are TGTGCCAGCGGCGATCAGGGAACCAACACCATATATTTT. Translating gives CASGDQGTNTIYF.

About this clone: Germline and junction disagree at one end, which may indicate a read error. The V call is TRBV7-7, the J call TRBJ2-1; TRBD2 might be the D (5 bases). The CDR3 has 13 amino acids. Germline CDR1 is SSHAT and CDR2 is FNYEAQ (reference sequence). The CDR3 DNA follows: TGTGCTAGCAGCAACACTAGAACAGATGAGCAGTTCTTC. This translates into CASSNTRTDEQFF. The full variable domain, completed using reference TRBV7-7 and TRBJ2-1, is GAGVSQSPRYKVTKRGQDVTLRCDPISSHATLYWYQQALGQGPEFLTYFNYEAQPDKSGLPSDRFSAERPEGSISTLTIQRTEQRDSAMYRCASSNTRTDEQFFGPGTRLTVL.

The chain employs TRBV7-3 and TRBJ2-2; 8 bases are a match to TRBD1. CDR1 and CDR2 from the germline V gene are SGHTA and FQGTGA. The CDR3 extends over 15 amino acids. V trimming: 4 bases; J trimming: 2 bases; junction bases outside the gene matches: 3. The DNA for the CDR3 is TGTGCCAGCAGCTCACAGGGGGGAAACACCGGGGAGCTGTTTTTT. Protein: CASSSQGGNTGELFF.

The rearrangement uses TRBV7-2 and TRBJ2-6; weak D call: TRBD2 (5 bases). Trimming removed 6 bases from V and 0 bases from J, with 9 bases in between. This CDR3 region has 15 residues. Germline CDR1 reads SGHTA; CDR2 reads FQGNSA. This CDR3 is CASREASSGANVLTF. In DNA form, the CDR3 reads TGTGCCAGCAGGGAGGCTTCCTCTGGGGCCAACGTCCTGACTTTC.

The chain couples TRBV28 to TRBJ1-1, with a possible D match to TRBD1 (5 bases). Trimming took off 5 bases at V and 3 bases at J, with 19 bases between the two ends. CDR3 length: 16 amino acids. In germline, CDR1 is MDHEN, CDR2 SYDVKM. The CDR3 reads CASSRRGGRAHTEAFF. The DNA of the CDR3 is TGTGCCAGCAGTCGCCGTGGGGGGAGGGCACACACTGAAGCTTTCTTT.

The chain employs TRBV4-1 and TRBJ2-7; tentatively, D is TRBD2 (5 bases). Germline lookup yields CDR1 MGHRA and CDR2 YSYEKL. This CDR3 comprises 16 residues. V was pared by 2 bases and J by 3 bases, with 17 bases between. DNA of the CDR3: TGCGCCAGCAGCCAAAAACCAACGTCCGACTACTACGAGCAGTACTTC. Encoded protein: CASSQKPTSDYYEQYF.

The chain recombines TRBV2 with TRBJ1-2, with D maybe TRBD1 (6 bases). Between the trimmed V and J ends, which lost 6 bases and 4 bases, there was a span of 18 bases. The CDR3 sequence is 15 residues long. The germline gives CDR1 SNHLY, CDR2 FYNNEI. DNA for the CDR3: TGTGCCAGCAGCCCCACAAGAGAAGGGGGCTATGGCTACACCTTC. Translated: CASSPTREGGYGYTF.

This rearrangement joins TRBV5-1 to TRBJ1-1, with unresolved D. The CDR3 totals 14 residues. Germline loops: CDR1 SGHRS, CDR2 YFSETQ. Deletions cut 0 bases from V and 8 bases from J, with 14 bases between. CDR3 in DNA: TGCGCCAGCAGCTTGGTGCCCCCCACACAAGAAGCTTTCTTT. Residues: CASSLVPPTQEAFF. Based on the CDR3 plus reference TRBV5-1 and TRBJ1-1, the full variable domain is KAGVTQTPRYLIKTRGQQVTLSCSPISGHRSVSWYQQTPGQGLQFLFEYFSETQRNKGNFPGRFSGRQFSNSRSEMNVSTLELGDSALYLCASSLVPPTQEAFFGQGTRLTVV.

This chain connects TRBV3-1 (or the pseudogene TRBV3-2) to TRBJ2-7; D unresolved. Germline V lookup: CDR1 LGHDT, CDR2 YNNKEL (reference sequence). The CDR3 loop spans 12 amino acids. Trimming took off 4 bases at V and 2 bases at J, with 6 bases between the two ends. The CDR3 nucleotides are TGTGCCAGCAGCCCATCGGCCTACGAGCAGTACTTC. Translation gives CASSPSAYEQYF.